These T cell receptor beta chains were read from a single sample in a study of blood T cells in healthy people across ages. One entry per CDR3 protein, called by TCRdb with MiXCR from the 5' RACE reads. The sample includes some 1.4 million distinct CDR3 sequences, about 40% of them seen just once. Material: blood. The receptors here all came from a woman aged 18-35 years in good health. The CDR3 runs from the conserved cysteine through the conserved F or W. Fields, in order: D gene, V gene, clone size, J gene, CDR3 protein, CDR3 DNA. A D gene is named only where the DNA matches it firmly. Clone size is not always given. Where it is, it says once, few, many or a class for expanded clones.

>-|TRBV20-1|-|TRBJ2-3
CSASGGGRTDTQYF
TGCAGTGCTAGCGGCGGTGGACGCACAGATACGCAGTATTTT
>-|TRBV3-1|few|TRBJ2-1
CASSLIIYGNNEQFF
TGTGCCAGCAGTCTAATAATCTACGGCAACAATGAGCAGTTCTTC
>-|TRBV15|-|TRBJ2-2
CATSSSTGELFF
TGTGCCACCAGTTCTTCTACCGGGGAGCTGTTTTTT
>TRBD2|TRBV6-5|few|TRBJ2-7
CASSPRLAGGAKGYNEQYF
TGTGCCAGCAGTCCTCGACTAGCGGGAGGGGCGAAGGGATACAATGAGCAGTACTTC
>-|TRBV7-2|-|TRBJ1-6
CASSLRFTGLFNSPLHF
TGTGCCAGCAGCTTAAGGTTCACAGGGCTCTTTAATTCACCCCTCCACTTT
>TRBD2|TRBV5-1|-|TRBJ2-7
CASSLDSGRGTPYEQYF
TGCGCCAGCAGCTTAGATTCCGGGAGGGGTACTCCCTACGAGCAGTACTTC
>TRBD1|TRBV6-5|few|TRBJ2-7
CASRTGQAVEQYF
TGTGCCAGCAGAACGGGACAGGCGGTCGAGCAGTACTTC
>TRBD2|TRBV3-1|-|TRBJ2-1
CASSLGLAGTGEQFF
TGTGCCAGCAGCCTAGGGCTAGCGGGAACAGGTGAGCAGTTCTTC
>-|TRBV6-1|few|TRBJ1-2
CASSEIQPDANYGYTF
TGTGCCAGCAGTGAAATACAACCGGACGCTAACTATGGCTACACCTTC
>-|TRBV10-3|-|TRBJ2-1
CAITPERDNNEQFF
TGTGCCATCACCCCCGAACGGGATAACAATGAGCAGTTCTTC
>-|TRBV28|-|TRBJ1-5
CASSPGLTFSYQPQHF
TGTGCCAGCAGTCCGGGTTTGACATTCAGTTATCAGCCCCAGCATTTT
>-|TRBV20-1|-|TRBJ2-1
CSARDASGGGSYNEQFF
TGCAGTGCTAGAGATGCGTCGGGCGGTGGCTCCTACAATGAGCAGTTCTTC
>TRBD1|TRBV11-2|few|TRBJ1-2
CASSSQTGGDYGYTF
TGTGCCAGCAGCTCCCAGACAGGGGGCGACTATGGCTACACCTTC
>-|TRBV6-1|many|TRBJ2-5
CASRRRETQYF
TGTGCCAGCAGGCGACGGGAGACCCAGTACTTC
>TRBD2|TRBV9|-|TRBJ2-5
CASSVEAGGRETQYF
TGTGCCAGCAGCGTAGAAGCGGGGGGCAGAGAGACCCAGTACTTC
>TRBD2|TRBV12-5|-|TRBJ2-5
CASTPAAGLQETQYF
TGTGCTAGTACTCCGGCAGCGGGGCTCCAAGAGACCCAGTACTTC
>-|TRBV27|-|TRBJ2-3
CASSSPPTAPSTDAQYF
TGTGCCAGCAGTTCGCCACCTACGGCCCCTAGCACAGATGCGCAGTATTTT
>-|TRBV27|-|TRBJ2-4
CASSGPYEGYKNIQYF
TGTGCCAGCAGTGGCCCATACGAAGGGTACAAAAACATTCAGTACTTC
>TRBD2|TRBV24-1|-|TRBJ2-1
CATSDLAANEQFF
TGTGCCACCAGTGACCTAGCGGCCAATGAGCAGTTCTTC
>-|TRBV6-2/TRBV6-3|once|TRBJ2-1
CASSFERDKGSYNEQFF
TGTGCCAGCAGTTTCGAGCGGGACAAGGGCTCCTACAATGAGCAGTTCTTC
>-|TRBV28|-|TRBJ2-4
CASSLRDWSDLGKNIQYF
TGTGCCAGCAGTTTGAGAGACTGGTCAGACTTGGGCAAAAACATTCAGTACTTC
>TRBD2|TRBV5-1|few|TRBJ2-7
CASSRILGSGASEQYF
TGCGCCAGCAGCCGCATCTTAGGTAGCGGGGCCTCCGAGCAGTACTTC
>-|TRBV9|-|TRBJ1-1
CASSGRGDSRGTEAFF
TGTGCCAGCAGCGGTAGGGGGGACTCGAGGGGCACTGAAGCTTTCTTT
>-|TRBV7-2|-|TRBJ1-1
CASSTWTSTTEAFF
TGTGCCAGCAGCACGTGGACCTCAACCACTGAAGCTTTCTTT
>-|TRBV20-1|few|TRBJ2-5
CSASRGGAGETQYF
TGCAGTGCTAGTCGGGGCGGGGCCGGCGAGACCCAGTACTTC
>-|TRBV11-2|once|TRBJ2-5
CVSSLLLPQETQYF
TGTGTCAGCAGCTTATTATTGCCCCAAGAGACCCAGTACTTC
>-|TRBV6-4|few|TRBJ1-2
CASSDSGVGYTF
TGTGCCAGCAGTGACTCCGGGGTCGGCTACACCTTC
>-|TRBV7-9|few|TRBJ1-4
CASSTNRETNEKLFF
TGTGCCAGCAGCACCAACAGGGAGACTAATGAAAAACTGTTTTTT